This T cell receptor beta chain is from a study of neurological immune-mediated disorders. Overall study findings and caveats: In HTLV-1-associated myelopathy, TCR clonal expansion was greatest, and in multiple sclerosis it was least, below healthy controls. CDR3 amino acid sequences of expanded clones were not shared across subjects, a result suggesting private repertoires in all groups.

The cDNA was produced through 5'RACE with 10-nucleotide random UMIs. Per sequencing run, 15-18 subjects together gave over 160 million TCR-beta sequences. TCRdb re-called the 5' RACE reads with MiXCR, one entry per CDR3 protein. The table shows roughly 50,000 distinct CDR3 sequences, with about 9.4% occurring only once. The CDR3 totals 14 residues. The ends lost 4 bases at V and 13 bases at J; junction bases unmatched: 11. CDR1 and CDR2 from the germline V gene are MNHEY and SVGAGI. The table lists this clonotype with many counts. What it binds is not known. The source is an older man with HTLV-1-associated myelopathy (HAM/TSP). Sequencing was done on a sample of PBMCs. The rearrangement links TRBV6-5 to TRBJ2-1; 9 nucleotides match TRBD2. The CDR3 DNA follows: TGTGCCAGCAGTTCCTCACAGCGGGAGGCCCTACAGTTCTTC. Protein product: CASSSSQREALQFF.